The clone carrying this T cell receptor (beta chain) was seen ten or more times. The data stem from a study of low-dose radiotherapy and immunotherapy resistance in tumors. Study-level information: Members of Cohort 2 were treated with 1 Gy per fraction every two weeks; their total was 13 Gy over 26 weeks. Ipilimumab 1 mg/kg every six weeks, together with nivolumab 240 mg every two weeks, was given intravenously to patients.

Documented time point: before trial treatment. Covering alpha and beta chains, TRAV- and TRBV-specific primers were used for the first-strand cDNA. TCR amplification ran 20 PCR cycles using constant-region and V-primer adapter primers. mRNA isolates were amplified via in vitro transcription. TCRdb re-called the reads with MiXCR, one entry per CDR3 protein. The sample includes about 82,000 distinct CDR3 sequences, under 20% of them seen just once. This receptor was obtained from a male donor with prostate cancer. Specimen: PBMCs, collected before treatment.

The CDR3 region is CSARAGQDTQYF. CDR3 nucleotides: TGCAGTGCTAGAGCGGGACAAGATACGCAGTATTTT. The chain couples TRBV20-1 to TRBJ2-3, with D maybe TRBD1 (6 bases). Trimming shortened V by 1 base and J by 5 bases, and 7 bases separated the two germline ends. The CDR3 runs to 12 residues. Germline CDR1 is DFQATT and CDR2 is SNEGSKA (reference sequence).